This T cell receptor (beta chain) stems from a study of cytomegalovirus exposure and HLA in healthy donors. Overall study: Earlier findings included 90 million to 120 million unique TCR beta sequences obtained from about 179 million T cells. Most donors, less than 85% of a few hundred genotyped, fell in the Caucasian-associated ancestry cluster.

Study-level findings and limits: A missense variant in DCLRE1C was later tied to TCR beta V- and J-gene trimming.

Trimming cost V 5 bases and J 0 bases, with 8 bases left between them. The CDR3 is made up of 13 amino acids. CDR1 is SQVTM and CDR2 is ANQGSEA in the germline V gene. About this clone: Its matching antigen is unknown.

PCR amplification relied on 60 Vbeta primers (plus 13 Jbeta primers). Produced via immunoSEQ multiplex PCR; TCRdb's table is partial and in-frame only. Among about 76,000 clones listed, less than 80% were seen once. The V gene is TRBV29-1, the J gene TRBJ1-5; D remains unclear. This TCR was sampled from a middle-aged woman in good health and CMV-seropositive. Sequences were obtained from PBMCs. In DNA, the CDR3 is TGCAGCGTTCAGGCCAATAGCAATCAGCCCCAGCATTTT. Amino acids: CSVQANSNQPQHF.